This T cell receptor (beta chain) came from a study of T cell changes during pregnancy in multiple sclerosis. V lost 7 bases and J lost 3, with 12 bases in between. Germline CDR1 SNHLY, CDR2 FYNNEI. The CDR3 length is 14 residues. Measured with immunoSEQ multiplex PCR; TCRdb has only the in-frame clones, and not every one. In the table there are approximately 40,000 clones, roughly 89% of which are singletons. This TCR was sampled from a female donor with multiple sclerosis, enrolled in a pregnancy study. The specimen was CD4+ T cells from peripheral blood mononuclear cells, collected before pregnancy. The chain has TRBV2 and TRBJ1-4; no reliable D call. The CDR3 protein is CASNRGSANEKLFF. The DNA for the CDR3 is TGTGCCAGCAATCGCGGGTCGGCTAATGAAAAACTGTTTTTT.